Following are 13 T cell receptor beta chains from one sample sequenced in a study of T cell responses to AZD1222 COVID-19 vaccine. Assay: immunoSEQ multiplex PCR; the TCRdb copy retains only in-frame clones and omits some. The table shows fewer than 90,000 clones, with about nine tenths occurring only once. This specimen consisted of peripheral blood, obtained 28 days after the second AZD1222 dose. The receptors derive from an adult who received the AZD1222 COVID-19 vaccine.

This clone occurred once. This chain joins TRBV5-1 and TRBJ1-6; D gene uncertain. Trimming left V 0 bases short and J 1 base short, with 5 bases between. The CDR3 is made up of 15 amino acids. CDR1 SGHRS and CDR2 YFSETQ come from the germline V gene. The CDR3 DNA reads TGCGCCAGCAGCTTGGAGCAGTCCTATAATTCACCCCTCCACTTT. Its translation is CASSLEQSYNSPLHF.

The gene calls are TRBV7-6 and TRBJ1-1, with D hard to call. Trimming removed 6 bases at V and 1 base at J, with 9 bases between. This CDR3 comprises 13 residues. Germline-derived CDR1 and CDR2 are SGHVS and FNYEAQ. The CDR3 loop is CASRSTPNTEAFF. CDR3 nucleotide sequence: TGTGCCAGCAGAAGTACCCCGAACACTGAAGCTTTCTTT.

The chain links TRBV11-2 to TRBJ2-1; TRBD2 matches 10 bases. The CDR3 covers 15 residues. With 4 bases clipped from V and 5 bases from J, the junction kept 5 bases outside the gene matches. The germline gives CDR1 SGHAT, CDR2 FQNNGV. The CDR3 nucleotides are TGTGCCAGCAGCTCCGAGCGGGGGGGCCACAATGAGCAGTTCTTC. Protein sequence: CASSSERGGHNEQFF.

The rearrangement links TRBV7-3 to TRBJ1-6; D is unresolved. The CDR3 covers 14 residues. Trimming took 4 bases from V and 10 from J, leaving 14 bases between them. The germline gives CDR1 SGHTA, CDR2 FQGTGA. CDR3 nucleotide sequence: TGTGCCAGCAGCTCCCGGGCCGTCGGATCACCCCTCCACTTT. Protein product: CASSSRAVGSPLHF.

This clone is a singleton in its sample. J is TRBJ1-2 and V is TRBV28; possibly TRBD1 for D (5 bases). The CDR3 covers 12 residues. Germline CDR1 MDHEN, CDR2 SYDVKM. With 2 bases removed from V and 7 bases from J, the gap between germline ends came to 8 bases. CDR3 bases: TGTGCCAGCAGTTTAGTGGGGGGTGGCTACACCTTC. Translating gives CASSLVGGGYTF.

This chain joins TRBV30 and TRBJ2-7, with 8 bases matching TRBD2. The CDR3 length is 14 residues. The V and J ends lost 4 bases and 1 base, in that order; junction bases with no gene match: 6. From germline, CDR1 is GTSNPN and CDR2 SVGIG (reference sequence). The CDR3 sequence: CAWTTGTRSYEQYF. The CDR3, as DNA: TGTGCCTGGACCACAGGGACTAGGTCCTACGAGCAGTACTTC.

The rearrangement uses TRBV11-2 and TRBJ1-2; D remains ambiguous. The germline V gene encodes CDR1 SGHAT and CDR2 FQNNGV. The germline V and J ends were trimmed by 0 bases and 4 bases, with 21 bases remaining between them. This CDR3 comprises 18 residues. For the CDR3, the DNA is TGTGCCAGCAGCTTAGAGGTCGGTCGGGCCGCAGGTGTCTATGGCTACACCTTC. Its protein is CASSLEVGRAAGVYGYTF.

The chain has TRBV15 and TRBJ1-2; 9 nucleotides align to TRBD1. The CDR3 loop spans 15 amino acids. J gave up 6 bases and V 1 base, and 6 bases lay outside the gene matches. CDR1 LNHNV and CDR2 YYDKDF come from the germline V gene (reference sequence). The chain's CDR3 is CATSRGGTGWDGYTF. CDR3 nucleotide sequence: TGTGCCACCAGCAGAGGTGGGACAGGGTGGGATGGCTACACCTTC.

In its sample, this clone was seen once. The CDR3 reads CASSEAVISYNEQFF. The CDR3 DNA reads as TGTGCCAGCAGTGAAGCGGTAATCTCCTACAATGAGCAGTTCTTC. The chain joins TRBV2 to TRBJ2-1, with D unresolved. The CDR3 spans 15 residues. V was trimmed by 0 bases and J by 0 bases, leaving 6 bases between them. The germline CDR1 and CDR2 sequences are SNHLY and FYNNEI.

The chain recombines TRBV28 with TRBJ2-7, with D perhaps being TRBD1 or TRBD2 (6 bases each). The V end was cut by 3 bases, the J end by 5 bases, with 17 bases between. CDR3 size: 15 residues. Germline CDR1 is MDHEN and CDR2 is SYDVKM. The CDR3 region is CASSLGGREIDEQYF. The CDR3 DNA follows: TGTGCCAGCAGTTTGGGGGGCAGGGAGATCGACGAGCAGTACTTC.

This CDR3 reads CASSAMGSDTEAFF. Here the CDR3 DNA reads TGTGCCAGCAGCGCCATGGGGTCGGACACTGAAGCTTTCTTT. V is TRBV9 and J is TRBJ1-1, with D unclear. The germline V and J ends were trimmed by 3 bases and 3 bases, with 12 bases remaining between them. The CDR3 runs to 14 residues. In germline, CDR1 is SGDLS, CDR2 YYNGEE.

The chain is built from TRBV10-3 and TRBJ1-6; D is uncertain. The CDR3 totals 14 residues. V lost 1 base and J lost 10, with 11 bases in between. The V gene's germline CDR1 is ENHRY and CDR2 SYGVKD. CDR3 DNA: TGTGCCATCAGTGAGTTTGGGGTAGGCTCACCCCTCCACTTT. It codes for CAISEFGVGSPLHF.

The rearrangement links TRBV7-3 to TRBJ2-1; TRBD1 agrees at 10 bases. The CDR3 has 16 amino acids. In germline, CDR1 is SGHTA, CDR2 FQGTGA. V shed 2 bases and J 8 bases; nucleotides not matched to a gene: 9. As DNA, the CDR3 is TGTGCCAGCAGCTTACTAGGGACAGGGGCGGACGATGAGCAGTTCTTC. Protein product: CASSLLGTGADDEQFF.